A selection of T cell receptor beta chains follows, all from one sample in a study of blood T cell repertoires in COVID-19. Here immunoSEQ multiplex PCR was the method, and the copy in TCRdb shows in-frame clones only, minus some. Of about 170,000 clones detected, approximately 84% appear once; the ten largest clones hold approximately 2.5%. Source material: peripheral blood. The source of these receptors is a human donor with acute or convalescent COVID-19. The donor label of this sample is uncertain. Both conserved end residues are part of each CDR3. D genes are given only for firm matches. Some rows have no size entry. The others give once, few or many, or a class for an expanded clone.

size	J	D	V	DNA	CDR3
NA	TRBJ2-1	TRBD2	TRBV5-1	TGCGCCAGCAGCTTGGCGGGACTAGCGGGGGGCACCTACAATGAGCAGTTCTTC	CASSLAGLAGGTYNEQFF
NA	TRBJ2-4	NA	TRBV6-2/TRBV6-3	TGTGCCAGCAGTCTGGACTCCCCTAGGAACATTCAGTACTTC	CASSLDSPRNIQYF
NA	TRBJ2-1	TRBD2	TRBV7-9	TGTGCCAGCACCAAGGGACTAGCGGGAGGTGAGCAGTTCTTC	CASTKGLAGGEQFF
NA	TRBJ2-7	TRBD1	TRBV5-1	TGCGCCAGCAGCTTAACAGGGGGCCAGTACGAGCAGTACTTC	CASSLTGGQYEQYF
NA	TRBJ1-2	NA	TRBV2	TGTGCCAGCAGTGGACAGATGAACTATGGCTACACCTTC	CASSGQMNYGYTF
NA	TRBJ2-1	TRBD2	TRBV6-5	TGTGCCAGCAGCCCCCCGGATGGGAGGGCCATGCAGTTCTTC	CASSPPDGRAMQFF
NA	TRBJ1-5	NA	TRBV30	TGTGCCTGGAGTGTACGGCGGCTGAATCAGCCCCAGCATTTT	CAWSVRRLNQPQHF
NA	TRBJ2-5	TRBD2	TRBV28	TGTGCCAGCAGGCTAGCGGGAGAGACCCAGTACTTC	CASRLAGETQYF
NA	TRBJ2-7	TRBD2	TRBV2	TGTGCCAGCAGCGTTAGCGGGAACTCCTACGAGCAGTACTTC	CASSVSGNSYEQYF
NA	TRBJ1-4	TRBD1	TRBV2	TGTGCCAGCAGTGAGGTAGAGGGACAGGGCGGCGGGGAACTGTTTTTT	CASSEVEGQGGGELFF
once	TRBJ1-1	NA	TRBV11-1	TGTGCCAGCAGCCCGCGGGGCGGGGCTATTAGAACTGAAGCTTTCTTT	CASSPRGGAIRTEAFF
NA	TRBJ1-2	NA	TRBV6-5	TGTGCCAGCAGAGGGACTGAGTTCTATGACTACACCTTC	CASRGTEFYDYTF
NA	TRBJ2-7	TRBD1	TRBV19	TGTGCCAGTAGCTCCGGGACAGGAACCTACGAGCAGTACTTC	CASSSGTGTYEQYF
NA	TRBJ2-7	NA	TRBV21-1	TGTGCCAGCAGGCCACACCGGGACAGGGGGCAGGAGCAGTACTTC	CASRPHRDRGQEQYF
once	TRBJ1-3	NA	TRBV3-1/TRBV3-2	TGTGCCAGCAGCCAAAACAGATACTCTGGAAACACCATATATTTT	CASSQNRYSGNTIYF
few	TRBJ1-5	NA	TRBV6-5	TGTGCCAGCAGGGTCCGGGGAGGGGGCAATCAGCCCCAGCATTTT	CASRVRGGGNQPQHF
NA	TRBJ2-7	TRBD1	TRBV5-5	TGTGCCAGCAGCTTGGCGGGACAGGTGTACGAGCAGTACTTC	CASSLAGQVYEQYF
once	TRBJ2-7	TRBD2	TRBV29-1	TGCAGCGTTGTGATGACTAGCGGGGGTTCCTACGAGCAGTACTTC	CSVVMTSGGSYEQYF
NA	TRBJ2-1	NA	TRBV11-1	TGTGCCAGCAGCTTAGGGCAGAACAATGAGCAGTTCTTC	CASSLGQNNEQFF
NA	TRBJ2-1	TRBD1	TRBV7-2	TGTGCCAGCAGCCAAGACAGGGGGCAGTACAATGAGCAGTTCTTC	CASSQDRGQYNEQFF
NA	TRBJ2-3	TRBD2	TRBV4-1	TGCGCCAGCAGCCAGGGTACTAGCGGGACTAGCACAGATACGCAGTATTTT	CASSQGTSGTSTDTQYF
once	TRBJ1-3	NA	TRBV30	TGTGCCTGGAGAAGTCAGTCACACTCTGGAAACACCATATATTTT	CAWRSQSHSGNTIYF
NA	TRBJ2-7	TRBD2	TRBV5-6	TGTGCCAGCAGCACGGGACTAGCGGGGTACGAGCAGTACTTC	CASSTGLAGYEQYF
NA	TRBJ2-7	NA	TRBV4-2	TGTGCCAGCAGCCTAGCACCGGGGGCCTACGAGCAGTACTTC	CASSLAPGAYEQYF
NA	TRBJ1-2	NA	TRBV15	TGTGCCACCAGCAGAGATTTATTTGACAGGAAGAGTGGCTACACCTTC	CATSRDLFDRKSGYTF
NA	TRBJ2-7	NA	TRBV3-1/TRBV3-2	TGTGCCAGCAGCCAAGATGTAGCTTCAGGGCACGAGCAGTACTTC	CASSQDVASGHEQYF
NA	TRBJ2-3	TRBD2	TRBV11-3	TGTGCCAGCAGCTTACGGACTAGCCGATATAGCACAGATACGCAGTATTTT	CASSLRTSRYSTDTQYF
NA	TRBJ2-7	TRBD1	TRBV5-6	TGTGCCAGCAGCTTCGCCCGAAGGGACAGGGAGTCCTACGAGCAGTACTTC	CASSFARRDRESYEQYF
few	TRBJ1-6	NA	TRBV5-8	TGTGCCAGCAGGCGAACCTCCCCGGGACTTCAAGGGTCACCCCTCCACTTT	CASRRTSPGLQGSPLHF
NA	TRBJ2-2	TRBD2	TRBV5-4	TGTGCCAGCAGCGGTGGACTAGCGCCCCCCGGGGAGCTGTTTTTT	CASSGGLAPPGELFF
once	TRBJ1-4	NA	TRBV28	TGTGCCAGCAGCTCACAGCCCCTAAGGGAAAAACTGTTTTTT	CASSSQPLREKLFF
NA	TRBJ1-6	NA	TRBV15	TGTGCCACCAGCAGAGACCTTCGACAGTATCCTTCACCCCTCCACTTT	CATSRDLRQYPSPLHF